This T cell receptor (beta chain) is drawn from a study of identical twins. This clonotype turned up a few times. The antigen remains undetermined. TCRdb recomputed calls from the 5' RACE reads with MiXCR, one row per CDR3 protein. The profile shows approximately 1.8 million distinct CDR3 sequences, more than 30% of them singletons. General study results and limits: The analysis was cross-sectional rather than longitudinal within donors. Researchers reported weaker excess twin sharing in beta out-of-frame sequences. Abundant beta clonotypes from cord blood had fewer insertions, unlike memory repertoires, which showed none.

The source is a newborn girl in good health. The sequenced sample was cord blood.

CDR3 nucleotides: TGCGCCAGCAGCCAAGATTCGGCCAGGCTCTCCTACGAGCAGTACTTC. Its protein product is CASSQDSARLSYEQYF. The chain recombines TRBV4-1 with TRBJ2-7, with D unclear. The germline gives CDR1 MGHRA, CDR2 YSYEKL. This CDR3 comprises 16 residues. V was clipped by 0 bases and J by 0 bases, with 12 bases between them.